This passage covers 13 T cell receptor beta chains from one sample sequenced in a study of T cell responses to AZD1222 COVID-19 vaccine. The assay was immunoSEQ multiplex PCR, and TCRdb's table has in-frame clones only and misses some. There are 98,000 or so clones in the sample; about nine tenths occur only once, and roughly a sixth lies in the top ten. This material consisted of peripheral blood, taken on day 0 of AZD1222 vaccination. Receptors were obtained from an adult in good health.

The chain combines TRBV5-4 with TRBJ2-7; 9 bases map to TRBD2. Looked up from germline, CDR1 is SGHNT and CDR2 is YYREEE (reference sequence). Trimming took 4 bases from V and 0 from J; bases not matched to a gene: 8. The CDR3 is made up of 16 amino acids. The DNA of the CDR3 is TGTGCCAGCAGCACCGGGACTAGCAGGAGCTCCTACGAGCAGTACTTC. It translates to CASSTGTSRSSYEQYF.

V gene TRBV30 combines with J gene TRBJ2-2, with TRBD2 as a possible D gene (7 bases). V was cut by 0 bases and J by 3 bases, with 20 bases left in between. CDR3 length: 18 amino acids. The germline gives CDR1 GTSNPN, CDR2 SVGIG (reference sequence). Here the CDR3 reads CAWSVLSGGATDTGELFF. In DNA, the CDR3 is TGTGCCTGGAGTGTACTGAGTGGGGGGGCTACGGACACCGGGGAGCTGTTTTTT.

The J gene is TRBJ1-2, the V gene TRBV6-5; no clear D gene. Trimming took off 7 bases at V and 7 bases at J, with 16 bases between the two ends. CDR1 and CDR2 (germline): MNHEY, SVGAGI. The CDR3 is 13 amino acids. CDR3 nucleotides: TGTGCCAGCACTTGGTCTCCAAGTGGTGGCTACACCTTC. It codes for CASTWSPSGGYTF.

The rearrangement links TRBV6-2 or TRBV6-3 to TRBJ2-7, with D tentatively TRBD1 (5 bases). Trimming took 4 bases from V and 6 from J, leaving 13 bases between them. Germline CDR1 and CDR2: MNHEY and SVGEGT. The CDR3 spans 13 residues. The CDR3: CASSSTRVSEQYF. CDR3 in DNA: TGTGCCAGCAGTTCGACCAGGGTTTCCGAGCAGTACTTC.

The CDR3 coding sequence is TGTGCCAGTAGTATTTTGGAAGTACCACGTGCACCCACGTACACCTTC. It codes for CASSILEVPRAPTYTF. The gene calls are TRBV19 and TRBJ1-2; D is unresolved. The V gene's germline CDR1 is LNHDA and CDR2 SQIVND (reference sequence). CDR3 length equals 16 residues. Trimming stripped 3 bases from V and 11 bases from J, with 25 bases between.

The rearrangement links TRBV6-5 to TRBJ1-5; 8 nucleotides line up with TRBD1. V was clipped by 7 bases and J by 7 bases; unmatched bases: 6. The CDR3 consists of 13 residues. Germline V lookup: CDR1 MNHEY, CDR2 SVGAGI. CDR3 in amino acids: CASTQGASQPQHF. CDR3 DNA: TGTGCCAGCACGCAGGGGGCGTCGCAGCCCCAGCATTTT.

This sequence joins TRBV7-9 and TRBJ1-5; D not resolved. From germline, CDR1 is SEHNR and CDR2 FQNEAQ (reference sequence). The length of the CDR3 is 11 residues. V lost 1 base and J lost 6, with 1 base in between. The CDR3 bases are TGTGCCAGCAGCTTAGGTCAGCCCCAGCATTTT. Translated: CASSLGQPQHF.

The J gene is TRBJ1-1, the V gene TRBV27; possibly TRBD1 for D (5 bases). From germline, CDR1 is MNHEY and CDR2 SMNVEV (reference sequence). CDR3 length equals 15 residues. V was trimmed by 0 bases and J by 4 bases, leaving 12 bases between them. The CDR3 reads CASSLSGQGGTEAFF. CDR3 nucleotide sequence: TGTGCCAGCAGTTTATCTGGGCAGGGCGGCACTGAAGCTTTCTTT.

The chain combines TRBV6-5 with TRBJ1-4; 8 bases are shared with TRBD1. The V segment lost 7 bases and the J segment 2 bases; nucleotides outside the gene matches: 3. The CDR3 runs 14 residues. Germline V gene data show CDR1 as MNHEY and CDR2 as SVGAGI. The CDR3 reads CASNQGATNEKLFF. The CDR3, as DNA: TGTGCCAGCAATCAGGGGGCCACTAATGAAAAACTGTTTTTT.

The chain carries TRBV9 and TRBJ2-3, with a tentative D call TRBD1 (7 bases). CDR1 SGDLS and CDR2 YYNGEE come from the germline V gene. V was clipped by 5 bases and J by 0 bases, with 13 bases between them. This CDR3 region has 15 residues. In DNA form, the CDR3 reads TGTGCCAGCAGGGAGGGACAGAAGAGCACAGATACGCAGTATTTT. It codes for CASREGQKSTDTQYF.

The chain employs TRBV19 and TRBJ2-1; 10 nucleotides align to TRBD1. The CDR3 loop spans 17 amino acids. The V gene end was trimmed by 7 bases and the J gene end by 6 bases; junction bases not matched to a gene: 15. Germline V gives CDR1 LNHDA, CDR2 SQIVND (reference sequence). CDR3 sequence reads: CASIKTGETGGSNEQFF. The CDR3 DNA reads TGTGCCAGTATAAAAACTGGCGAGACAGGGGGCTCCAATGAGCAGTTCTTC.

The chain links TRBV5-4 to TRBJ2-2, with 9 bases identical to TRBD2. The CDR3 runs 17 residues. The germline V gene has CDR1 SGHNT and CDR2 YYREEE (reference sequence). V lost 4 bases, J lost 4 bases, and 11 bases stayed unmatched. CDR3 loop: CASSRWRGGAGTGELFF. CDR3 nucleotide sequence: TGTGCCAGCAGCCGATGGCGGGGGGGCGCGGGCACCGGGGAGCTGTTTTTT.

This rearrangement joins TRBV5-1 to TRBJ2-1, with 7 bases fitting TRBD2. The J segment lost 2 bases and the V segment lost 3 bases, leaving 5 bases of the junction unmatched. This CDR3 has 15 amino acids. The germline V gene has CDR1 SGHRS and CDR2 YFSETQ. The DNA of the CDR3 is TGCGCCAGCAGCTCGGGACTACGAACCTACAATGAGCAGTTCTTC. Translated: CASSSGLRTYNEQFF.